This T cell receptor (beta chain) emerged from a study of memory CD4+ T cells and cytomegalovirus serostatus. As to this clone: The sample contains more than one DNA sequence encoding this CDR3.

Authors' analysis steps: After removing out-of-frame reads, around 2,100,000 distinct TCRbeta sequences remained. Sequenced by immunoSEQ multiplex PCR; TCRdb stores in-frame clones only, minus some. V and J calls and clone size are as listed in that table; D and trimming were resolved from the DNA. The sample consists of about 60,000 clones, roughly 84% of them appearing once. The sort gate was single viable CD3+CD4+CD8-CD45RO+ cells for memory CD4+ T cells. CD4+ T cells were isolated by positive magnetic selection. The CDR3 extends over 14 amino acids. The ends were cut back, 1 base at V and 5 bases at J, with 11 bases in the middle. Germline values: CDR1 LNHDA, CDR2 SQIVND (reference sequence).

The receptor comes from an adult in good health and CMV-seronegative. Some clones in this sample may be carry-over from other donors' samples. The gene calls are TRBV19 and TRBJ1-2, with D possibly matching TRBD1 (6 bases). The sample taken for sequencing was memory CD4+ T cells from blood. DNA of the CDR3: TGTGCCAGTAGTATAGGCGGACAGTCTTATGGCTACACCTTC. The encoded protein is CASSIGGQSYGYTF. The complete variable domain, with remaining parts taken from reference TRBV19 and TRBJ1-2, reads DGGITQSPKYLFRKEGQNVTLSCEQNLNHDAMYWYRQDPGQGLRLIYYSQIVNDFQKGDIAEGYSVSREKKESFPLTVTSAQKNPTAFYLCASSIGGQSYGYTFGSGTRLTVV.